This section outlines one T cell receptor beta chain sequence together with its context. The antigen remains unidentified. This sample was taken from a study of CD8+ T cells in alopecia areata. Overall study context: Treated individuals took tofacitinib by mouth, 5 to 10 mg twice daily.

Study conclusions and caveats: Tofacitinib significantly lowered scalp clonality and expanded CD8+ clones among the top 100. Under tofacitinib, numerous expanded lesional clonotypes remained detectable in scalp and blood. As there was one nonresponder, how baseline CD8+ expansion relates to response remains uncertain.

Isolated RNA was reverse transcribed into cDNA used as the sequencing template. Using immunoSEQ multiplex PCR, the repertoire was profiled, and TCRdb retains in-frame clones only, with some absent. This sample has approximately 90,000 clones, with around 70% found just once. Treatment noted: oral pan-JAK inhibitor, 5-10 mg twice daily. This TCR derives from a human donor with alopecia areata. Sequenced here: CD8+ T cells sorted from blood, sampled around week 42, from a patient treated with tofacitinib.

CDR3 bases: TGTGCCATCAGACACGAGAACAATGAGCAGTTCTTC. Residues: CAIRHENNEQFF. The V call is TRBV10-3, the J call TRBJ2-1; D unresolved. Germline CDR1 is ENHRY and CDR2 is SYGVKD. The V end was cut by 6 bases, the J end by 5 bases, with 8 bases between. The CDR3 runs 12 residues.